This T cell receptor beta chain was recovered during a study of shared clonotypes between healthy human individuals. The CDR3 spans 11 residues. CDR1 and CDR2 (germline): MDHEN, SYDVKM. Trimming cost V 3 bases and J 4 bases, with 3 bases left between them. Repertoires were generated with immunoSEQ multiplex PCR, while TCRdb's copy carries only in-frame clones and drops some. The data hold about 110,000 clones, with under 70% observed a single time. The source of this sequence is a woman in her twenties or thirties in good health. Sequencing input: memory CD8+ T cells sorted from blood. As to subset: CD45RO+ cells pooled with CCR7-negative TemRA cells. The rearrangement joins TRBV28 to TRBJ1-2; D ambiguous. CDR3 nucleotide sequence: TGTGCCAGCAGTTTCCCCTATGGCTACACCTTC. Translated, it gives CASSFPYGYTF.